Below are 23 T cell receptor beta chains sequenced from a single sample in a study of shared clonotypes between healthy human individuals. TCRdb's copy holds only in-frame clones and misses some; the assay was immunoSEQ multiplex PCR. The sample lists approximately 980,000 clones; roughly 72% were seen once. The sequenced material came from memory CD4+ T cells sorted from blood. Subset denoted: CD45RA-negative fraction. The receptors were gathered from a man between 18 and 35 years old in good health.

The rearrangement uses TRBV6-5 and TRBJ2-3, with D possibly being TRBD2 (6 bases). Germline-derived CDR1 and CDR2 are MNHEY and SVGAGI. Trimming left V 4 bases short and J 5 bases short, with 13 bases between. CDR3 length: 14 amino acids. The CDR3 bases are TGTGCCAGCAGTTGGCGGGGCCTCCGAGATACGCAGTATTTT. Protein: CASSWRGLRDTQYF.

This clone was counted ten times or more. V is TRBV7-9 and J is TRBJ2-3, with D perhaps matching TRBD1 (6 bases). This CDR3 spans 14 amino acids. Germline V lookup: CDR1 SEHNR, CDR2 FQNEAQ (reference sequence). With 5 bases removed from V and 4 bases from J, the gap between germline ends came to 13 bases. The CDR3: CASSTLTGPDTQYF. CDR3 coding DNA: TGTGCCAGCAGCACCTTGACAGGCCCAGATACGCAGTATTTT.

The chain links TRBV7-2 to TRBJ2-7; 7 bases agree with TRBD1. This CDR3 is built from 15 residues. Germline assignment: CDR1 SGHTA and CDR2 FQGNSA. V was pared by 5 bases and J by 0 bases, with 7 bases of the junction left unmatched. The CDR3 region has the DNA TGTGCCAGCAGCAAAGAGACAGGGATCTCCTACGAGCAGTACTTC. Translating it yields CASSKETGISYEQYF.

As regards this clone: Different DNA sequences within this sample yield the same CDR3. This chain connects TRBV7-6 to TRBJ1-3, with 11 nucleotides matching TRBD1. Germline CDR1 and CDR2: SGHVS and FNYEAQ. This CDR3 region has 16 residues. The V gene end was trimmed by 1 base and the J gene end by 2 bases; junction bases not matched to a gene: 1. This CDR3 reads CASSLGGQGAGNTIYF. For the CDR3, the DNA is TGTGCCAGCAGCTTAGGGGGACAGGGGGCTGGAAACACCATATATTTT.

The rearrangement joins TRBV6-6 to TRBJ1-4, with a weak D call TRBD1 (5 bases). The V and J ends lost 2 bases and 2 bases respectively, with 12 bases between them. Per germline, CDR1 MNHNY and CDR2 SVGAGI (reference sequence). The CDR3 is 16 residues long. CDR3 coding DNA: TGTGCCAGCAGTTACGTGGGGGACGGGACTAATGAAAAACTGTTTTTT. This codes for CASSYVGDGTNEKLFF.

This chain connects TRBV25-1 to TRBJ2-1, with D unclear. Trimming shortened V by 3 bases and J by 9 bases, and 15 bases separated the two germline ends. Germline lookup yields CDR1 MGHDK and CDR2 SYGVNS. This CDR3 has 14 residues. CDR3 in DNA: TGTGCCAGCAGTGACCCCGGGTCTCTGGGTGAGCAGTTCTTC. Amino acid sequence: CASSDPGSLGEQFF.

This sequence joins TRBV7-6 and TRBJ2-7; 7 positions match TRBD2. The V and J ends lost 2 bases and 3 bases, in that order; junction bases with no gene match: 7. CDR3 length: 15 amino acids. Looked up from germline, CDR1 is SGHVS and CDR2 is FNYEAQ. CDR3 nucleotides: TGTGCCAGCAGCTTAATAGCGGGCGTAGACTACGAGCAGTACTTC. Protein: CASSLIAGVDYEQYF.

The rearrangement uses TRBV18 and TRBJ1-5; TRBD1 matches 11 bases. V was pared by 4 bases and J by 6 bases, with 5 bases of the junction left unmatched. There are 15 residues in the CDR3. Germline V lookup: CDR1 KGHSH, CDR2 LQKENI. The DNA of the CDR3 is TGTGCCAGCTCACTGGCAGGACAGGGGGCTCAGCCCCAGCATTTT. It specifies CASSLAGQGAQPQHF.

The chain links TRBV10-3 to TRBJ1-2, with D possibly TRBD1 on 5 matching bases. CDR1 and CDR2 from the germline V gene are ENHRY and SYGVKD. V lost 11 bases and J lost 1, with 11 bases in between. The CDR3 consists of 12 residues. CDR3 sequence (DNA): TGTGCCGTTAAGCAGGGTAACTATGGCTACACCTTC. Its protein product is CAVKQGNYGYTF.

The gene calls are TRBV30 and TRBJ2-7; D remains ambiguous. Per germline, CDR1 GTSNPN and CDR2 SVGIG (reference sequence). This CDR3 has 13 amino acids. Trimming pared 3 bases from V and 3 bases from J, leaving 12 bases between. As DNA, the CDR3 is TGTGCCTGGAGCCTGAAGGGTGTCTACGAGCAGTACTTC. It codes for CAWSLKGVYEQYF.

The chain has TRBV9 and TRBJ2-3; 9 bases map to TRBD2. V lost 2 bases, J lost 3 bases, and 7 bases stayed unmatched. CDR3 length: 16 amino acids. The V gene's germline CDR1 is SGDLS and CDR2 YYNGEE. CDR3 sequence: CASSVQGLAPTDTQYF. The CDR3 DNA reads as TGTGCCAGCAGCGTCCAGGGACTAGCCCCGACAGATACGCAGTATTTT.

The chain couples TRBV15 to TRBJ2-3; 7 bases are a match to TRBD2. Germline trimming cut 0 bases from V and 0 bases from J; bases unmatched to any gene: 6. CDR1 and CDR2 (germline): LNHNV, YYDKDF (reference sequence). CDR3 length: 17 amino acids. The CDR3 spells CATSREGGPASTDTQYF. Here the CDR3 DNA reads TGTGCCACCAGCAGAGAGGGAGGGCCCGCTAGCACAGATACGCAGTATTTT.

The gene calls are TRBV4-1 and TRBJ1-2; TRBD1 matches 10 bases. J was trimmed by 0 bases and V by 0 bases; bases with no gene match: 10. Germline CDR1 and CDR2: MGHRA and YSYEKL. The CDR3 runs 19 residues. The CDR3 DNA sequence: TGCGCCAGCAGCCAAGATCAGTCTGGGACAGGGGTATCTAACTATGGCTACACCTTC. It codes for CASSQDQSGTGVSNYGYTF.

The chain recombines TRBV2 with TRBJ1-3, with TRBD1 identical over 8 bases. CDR3 size: 14 residues. Germline values: CDR1 SNHLY, CDR2 FYNNEI. The V gene end was trimmed by 6 bases and the J gene end by 0 bases; junction bases not matched to a gene: 1. The CDR3 bases are TGTGCCAGCAGGGACAGGGTCTCTGGAAACACCATATATTTT. Its protein is CASRDRVSGNTIYF.

Remarks on this clone: Other DNA sequences within the sample encode an identical CDR3. The chain combines TRBV7-9 with TRBJ1-1; the D gene is possibly TRBD1 (5 bases). The CDR3 spans 14 residues. V was cut by 5 bases and J by 0 bases, with 10 bases left in between. Germline V gene sequence: CDR1 SEHNR, CDR2 FQNEAQ (reference sequence). The CDR3 DNA reads TGTGCCAGCAGCCTAAGGACACTGAACACTGAAGCTTTCTTT. It translates to CASSLRTLNTEAFF.

For the CDR3, the DNA is TGCAGTCTAAGGGGAACTGAAGCTTTCTTT. The encoded protein is CSLRGTEAFF. This chain uses TRBV20-1 with TRBJ1-1; perhaps TRBD1 as D (5 bases). The CDR3 runs 10 residues. CDR1 and CDR2 from the germline V gene are DFQATT and SNEGSKA (reference sequence). Deletions cut 8 bases from V and 5 bases from J, with 9 bases between.

The chain combines TRBV27 with TRBJ2-2; TRBD2 is a possible D gene (5 bases). CDR3 length equals 15 residues. Trimming took 6 bases from V and 2 from J, leaving 13 bases between them. Germline CDR1 reads MNHEY; CDR2 reads SMNVEV (reference sequence). The CDR3 DNA reads TGTGCCAGCAGACCGGACTTTTTAAACACCGGGGAGCTGTTTTTT. Translating it yields CASRPDFLNTGELFF.

The chain carries TRBV28 and TRBJ1-5; 7 bases are shared with TRBD1. The ends lost 4 bases at V and 7 bases at J; junction bases unmatched: 10. Germline lookup yields CDR1 MDHEN and CDR2 SYDVKM. The CDR3 runs to 15 residues. CDR3 sequence reads: CASSSTGDAGQPQHF. The CDR3 coding sequence is TGTGCCAGCAGTTCTACAGGGGATGCGGGGCAGCCCCAGCATTTT.

The chain links TRBV11-1 to TRBJ2-1; D is perhaps TRBD2 (6 bases). Looked up from germline, CDR1 is SGHAT and CDR2 is FQDESV (reference sequence). Trimming pared 1 base from V and 0 bases from J, leaving 7 bases between. The CDR3 covers 15 residues. The DNA for the CDR3 is TGTGCCAGCAGCTTAGACGGGAGCTCCTACAATGAGCAGTTCTTC. Encoded protein: CASSLDGSSYNEQFF.

The chain recombines TRBV6-5 with TRBJ2-7, with 11 bases matching TRBD2. The V and J ends lost 5 bases and 3 bases, in that order; junction bases with no gene match: 6. This CDR3 is built from 15 residues. The germline V gene has CDR1 MNHEY and CDR2 SVGAGI. Here the CDR3 DNA reads TGTGCCAGCAGTCTCAACCTAGCGGGAGGCTACGAGCAGTACTTC. Its translation: CASSLNLAGGYEQYF.

The chain carries TRBV30 and TRBJ2-5, with 7 bases lining up with TRBD2. V trimming: 0 bases; J trimming: 3 bases; junction bases outside the gene matches: 7. The V gene's germline CDR1 is GTSNPN and CDR2 SVGIG (reference sequence). The CDR3 spans 15 residues. The CDR3 protein is CAWSVWGGKKETQYF. CDR3 DNA sequence: TGTGCCTGGAGTGTCTGGGGGGGTAAAAAAGAGACCCAGTACTTC.

The chain uses TRBV6-1 and TRBJ1-2; tentative D call: TRBD1 (5 bases). The CDR3 totals 15 residues. The ends were cut back, 4 bases at V and 4 bases at J, with 16 bases in the middle. Germline V gene lookup returns CDR1 MNHNS and CDR2 SASEGT. The CDR3 coding sequence is TGTGCCAGCAGTGTTCAGGGACCCATTCCCTATGGCTACACCTTC. It codes for CASSVQGPIPYGYTF.

This rearrangement joins TRBV6-5 to TRBJ2-4; TRBD1 agrees at 8 bases. V was clipped by 4 bases and J by 7 bases; unmatched bases: 6. This CDR3 comprises 14 residues. CDR1 and CDR2 from the germline V gene are MNHEY and SVGAGI. Here the CDR3 DNA reads TGTGCCAGCAGTTTGAGTACAGGGGGGAACATTCAGTACTTC. It encodes CASSLSTGGNIQYF.